The sequence of this T cell receptor (beta chain) was determined in a study of a mutant IDH1 vaccine in newly diagnosed glioma. Looking at the study overall: Those enrolled had earlier been treated with radiotherapy, temozolomide, or both, mostly both.

Repertoires were generated with immunoSEQ multiplex PCR, while TCRdb's copy carries only in-frame clones and drops some. This table has almost 30,000 clones, 87% appearing once. Regarding time point: week 5, during vaccination. In every dose of vaccine, 300 ug of mutant IDH1 20-mer peptide was given alongside topical imiquimod. To note about this clone: The antigen remains undetermined.

The sequencing here drew on peripheral blood mononuclear cells (PBMCs), taken from a glioma patient whose treatment included an IDH1 peptide vaccine. The receptor was derived from a woman aged 40 to 50 with glioma. Some clones in this sample may be carry-over from other donors' samples.

The DNA for the CDR3 is TGTGCCAGCATGGAGGGGCAGGGCAATCAGCCCCAGCATTTT. Protein: CASMEGQGNQPQHF. The chain recombines TRBV27 with TRBJ1-5, with a weak D call TRBD1 (5 bases). Germline V lookup: CDR1 MNHEY, CDR2 SMNVEV (reference sequence). The CDR3 totals 14 residues. The V gene lost 7 bases and the J gene lost 2 bases, with 12 bases spanning the gap.